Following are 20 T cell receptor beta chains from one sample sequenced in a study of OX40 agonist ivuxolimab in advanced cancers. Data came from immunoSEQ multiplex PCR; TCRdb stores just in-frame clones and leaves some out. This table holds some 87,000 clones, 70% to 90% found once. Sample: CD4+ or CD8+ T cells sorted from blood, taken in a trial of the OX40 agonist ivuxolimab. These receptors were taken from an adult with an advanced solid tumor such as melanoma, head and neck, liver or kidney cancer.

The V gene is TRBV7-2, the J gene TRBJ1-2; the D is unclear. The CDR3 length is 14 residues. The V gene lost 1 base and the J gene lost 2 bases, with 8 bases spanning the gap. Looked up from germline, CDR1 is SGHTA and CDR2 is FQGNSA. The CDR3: CASSLDSMNYGYTF. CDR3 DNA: TGTGCCAGCAGCTTAGACAGTATGAACTATGGCTACACCTTC. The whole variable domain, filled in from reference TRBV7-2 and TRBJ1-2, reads GAGVSQSPSNKVTEKGKDVELRCDPISGHTALYWYRQSLGQGLEFLIYFQGNSAPDKSGLPSDRFSAERTGGSVSTLTIQRTQQEDSAVYLCASSLDSMNYGYTFGSGTRLTVV.

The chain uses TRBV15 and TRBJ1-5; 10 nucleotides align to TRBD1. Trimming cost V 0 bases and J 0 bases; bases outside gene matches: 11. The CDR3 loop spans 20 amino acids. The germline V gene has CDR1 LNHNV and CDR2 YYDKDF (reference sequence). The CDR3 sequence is CATSRDKTGGVRGSNQPQHF. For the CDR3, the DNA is TGTGCCACCAGCAGAGATAAGACAGGGGGCGTCCGGGGTAGCAATCAGCCCCAGCATTTT.

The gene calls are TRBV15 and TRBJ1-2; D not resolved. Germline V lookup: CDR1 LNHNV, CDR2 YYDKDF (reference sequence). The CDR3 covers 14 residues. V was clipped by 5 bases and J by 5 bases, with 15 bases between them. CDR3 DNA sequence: TGTGCCACCAGCGTCACCCCCGGGATTTATGGCTACACCTTC. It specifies CATSVTPGIYGYTF.

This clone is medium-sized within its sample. CDR3 loop: CASTSSQGLALNTEAFF. The CDR3 DNA follows: TGTGCCAGCACCTCATCACAGGGTCTGGCTTTGAACACTGAAGCTTTCTTT. This rearrangement joins TRBV9 to TRBJ1-1; TRBD1 is a possible D gene (6 bases). This CDR3 spans 17 amino acids. The V end was cut by 6 bases, the J end by 0 bases, with 21 bases between. CDR1 is SGDLS, CDR2 YYNGEE, per germline.

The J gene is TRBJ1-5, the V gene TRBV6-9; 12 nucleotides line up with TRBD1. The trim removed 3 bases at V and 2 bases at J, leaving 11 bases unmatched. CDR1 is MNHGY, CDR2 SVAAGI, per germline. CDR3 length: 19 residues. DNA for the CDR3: TGTGCCAGCAGTTACCCGGGGACAGGGGGCTTTAGGTGCAATCAGCCCCAGCATTTT. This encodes CASSYPGTGGFRCNQPQHF.

The CDR3 DNA follows: TGTGCCAGTAGAAGCAGGGGAAGCACAGATACGCAGTATTTT. This translates into CASRSRGSTDTQYF. This chain links TRBV19 with TRBJ2-3, with D perhaps TRBD1 (6 bases). Trimming shortened V by 6 bases and J by 0 bases, and 10 bases separated the two germline ends. This CDR3 contains 14 residues. The V gene's germline CDR1 is LNHDA and CDR2 SQIVND (reference sequence).

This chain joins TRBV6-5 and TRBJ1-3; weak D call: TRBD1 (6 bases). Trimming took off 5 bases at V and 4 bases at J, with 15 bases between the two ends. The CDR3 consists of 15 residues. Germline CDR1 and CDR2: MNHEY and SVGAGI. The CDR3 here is CASSAGQSRGNTIYF. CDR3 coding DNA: TGTGCCAGCAGTGCCGGACAGTCCCGGGGAAACACCATATATTTT.

The CDR3 sequence: CASNTGTPFMPQHF. CDR3 DNA: TGTGCCAGCAATACCGGGACACCGTTTATGCCCCAGCATTTT. The V and J genes are TRBV19 and TRBJ1-5; possibly TRBD1 for D (6 bases). The germline CDR1 and CDR2 sequences are LNHDA and SQIVND (reference sequence). CDR3 length: 14 residues. V was shortened by 9 bases and J by 9 bases, with 21 bases between the two germline ends. The full variable domain, completed using reference TRBV19 and TRBJ1-5, is DGGITQSPKYLFRKEGQNVTLSCEQNLNHDAMYWYRQDPGQGLRLIYYSQIVNDFQKGDIAEGYSVSREKKESFPLTVTSAQKNPTAFYLCASNTGTPFMPQHFGDGTRLSIL.

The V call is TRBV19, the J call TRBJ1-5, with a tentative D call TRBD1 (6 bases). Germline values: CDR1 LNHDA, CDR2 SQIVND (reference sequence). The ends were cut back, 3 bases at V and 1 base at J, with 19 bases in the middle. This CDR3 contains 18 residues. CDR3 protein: CASSMGGGPFQSNQPQHF. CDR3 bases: TGTGCCAGTAGTATGGGGGGGGGCCCCTTCCAGAGCAATCAGCCCCAGCATTTT.

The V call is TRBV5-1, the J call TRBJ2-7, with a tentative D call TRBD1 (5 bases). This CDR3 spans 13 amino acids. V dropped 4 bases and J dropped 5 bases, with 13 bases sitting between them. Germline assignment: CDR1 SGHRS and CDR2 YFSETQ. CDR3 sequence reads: CASSNPSRDEQYF. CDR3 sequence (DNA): TGCGCCAGCAGCAACCCGAGCAGGGACGAGCAGTACTTC.

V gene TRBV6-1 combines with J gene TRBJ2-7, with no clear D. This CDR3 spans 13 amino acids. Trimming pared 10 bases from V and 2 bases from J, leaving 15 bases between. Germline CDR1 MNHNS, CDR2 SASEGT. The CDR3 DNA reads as TGTGCCACCACCGCCCGGGCCACCTACGAGCAGTACTTC. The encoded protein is CATTARATYEQYF.

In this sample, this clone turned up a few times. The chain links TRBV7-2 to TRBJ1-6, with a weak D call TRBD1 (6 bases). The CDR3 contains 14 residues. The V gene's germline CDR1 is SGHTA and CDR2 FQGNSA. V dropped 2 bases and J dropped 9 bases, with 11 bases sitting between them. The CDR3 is CASSLLGAGSPLHF. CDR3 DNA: TGTGCCAGCAGCTTATTGGGGGCAGGTTCACCCCTCCACTTT.

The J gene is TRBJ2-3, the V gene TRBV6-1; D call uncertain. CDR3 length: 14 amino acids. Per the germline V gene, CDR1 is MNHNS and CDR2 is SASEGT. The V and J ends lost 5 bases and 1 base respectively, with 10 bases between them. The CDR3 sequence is CASSRDWGTDTQYF. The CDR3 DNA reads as TGTGCCAGCAGTCGAGATTGGGGCACAGATACGCAGTATTTT.

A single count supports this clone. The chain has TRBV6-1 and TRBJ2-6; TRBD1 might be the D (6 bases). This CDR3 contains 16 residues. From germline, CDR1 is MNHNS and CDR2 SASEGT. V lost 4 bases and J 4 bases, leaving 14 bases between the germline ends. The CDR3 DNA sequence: TGTGCCAGCAGTGCGTTTACAGGGTCAGGGGCCAACGTCCTGACTTTC. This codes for CASSAFTGSGANVLTF.

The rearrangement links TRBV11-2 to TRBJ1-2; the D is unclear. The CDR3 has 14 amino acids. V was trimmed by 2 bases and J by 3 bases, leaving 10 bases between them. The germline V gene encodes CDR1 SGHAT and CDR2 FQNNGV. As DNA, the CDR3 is TGTGCCAGCAGCTTAAACCCGGGAGACTATGGCTACACCTTC. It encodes CASSLNPGDYGYTF.

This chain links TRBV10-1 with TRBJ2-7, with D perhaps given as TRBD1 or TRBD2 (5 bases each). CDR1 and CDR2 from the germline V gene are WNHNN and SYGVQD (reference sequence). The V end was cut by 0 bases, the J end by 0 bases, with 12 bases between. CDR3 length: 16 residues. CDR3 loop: CASSESPLGPSYEQYF. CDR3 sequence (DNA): TGCGCCAGCAGTGAGTCCCCTTTGGGACCCTCCTACGAGCAGTACTTC.

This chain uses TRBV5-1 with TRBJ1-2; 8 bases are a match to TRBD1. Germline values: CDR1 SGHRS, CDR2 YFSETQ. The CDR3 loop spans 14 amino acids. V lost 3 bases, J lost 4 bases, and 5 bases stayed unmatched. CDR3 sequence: CASSSGQEIYGYTF. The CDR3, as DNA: TGCGCCAGCAGCTCGGGACAGGAAATCTATGGCTACACCTTC.

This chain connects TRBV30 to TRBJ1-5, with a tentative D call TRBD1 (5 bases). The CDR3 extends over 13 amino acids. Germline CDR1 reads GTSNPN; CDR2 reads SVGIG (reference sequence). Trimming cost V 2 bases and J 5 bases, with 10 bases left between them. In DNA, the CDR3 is TGTGCCTGGAGTAGCCAGGGATATCAGCCCCAGCATTTT. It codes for CAWSSQGYQPQHF. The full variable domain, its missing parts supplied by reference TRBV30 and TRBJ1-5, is SQTIHQWPATLVQPVGSPLSLECTVEGTSNPNLYWYRQAAGRGLQLLFYSVGIGQISSEVPQNLSASRPQDRQFILSSKKLLLSDSGFYLCAWSSQGYQPQHFGDGTRLSIL.

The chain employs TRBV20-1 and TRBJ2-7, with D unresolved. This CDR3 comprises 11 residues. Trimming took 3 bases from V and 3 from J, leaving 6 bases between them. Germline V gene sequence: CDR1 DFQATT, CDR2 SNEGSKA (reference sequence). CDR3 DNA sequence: TGCAGTGCTAGCGCCGACTACGAGCAGTACTTC. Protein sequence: CSASADYEQYF.

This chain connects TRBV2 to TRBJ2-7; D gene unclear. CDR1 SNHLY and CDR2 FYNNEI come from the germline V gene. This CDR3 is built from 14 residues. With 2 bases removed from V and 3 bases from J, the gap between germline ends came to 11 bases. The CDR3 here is CASSERLILYEQYF. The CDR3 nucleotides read TGTGCCAGCAGTGAAAGGCTCATCCTCTACGAGCAGTACTTC.